This entry is about one T cell receptor (beta chain). The CDR3 runs to 16 residues. Trimming pared 4 bases from V and 3 bases from J, leaving 16 bases between. The V gene's germline CDR1 is LNHDA and CDR2 SQIVND (reference sequence). Sequenced by immunoSEQ multiplex PCR; TCRdb stores in-frame clones only, minus some. The sample records about 140,000 clones, roughly 87% being singletons. This sample stems from a study of blood T cell repertoires in COVID-19. The sequence was obtained from a woman aged 50 to 65 with acute or convalescent COVID-19. The V gene is TRBV19, the J gene TRBJ1-5; tentatively, D is TRBD1 (6 bases). Sequencing was carried out using peripheral blood. This CDR3 is CASSTLQGLFNQPQHF. The CDR3 coding sequence is TGTGCCAGTAGTACCCTACAGGGTCTGTTCAATCAGCCCCAGCATTTT.